The clone carrying this TCR beta chain showed up just once. Its antigen is as yet unknown. TCRdb's copy holds only in-frame clones and misses some; the assay was immunoSEQ multiplex PCR. The sample includes some 84,000 clones, around 90% of them seen just once. Relapse was seen in all patients after autologous stem cell transplantation, and brentuximab vedotin exposure was variable. This entry belongs to a study of PD-1 blockade in classical Hodgkin lymphoma. Whole-study findings and limits: Complete responders possessed baseline diversity comparable to newly diagnosed patients.

V lost 5 bases to trimming and J lost 6 bases; unmatched junction nucleotides: 2. Germline CDR1 SEHNR, CDR2 FQNEAQ (reference sequence). This CDR3 is 14 amino acids long. The chain employs TRBV7-9 and TRBJ2-7; 15 bases map to TRBD2. The input for sequencing was peripheral blood mononuclear cells (PBMCs), taken before the second cycle of nivolumab. The receptor was derived from a human donor with classical Hodgkin lymphoma. CDR3 amino acids: CASSQGLAGGEQYF. In DNA, the CDR3 is TGTGCCAGCAGCCAGGGACTAGCGGGAGGCGAGCAGTACTTC.